The clone carrying this T cell receptor beta chain was counted only a few times. Methods used by the authors: For nucleated cells, counts were estimated from reference gene primer amplification. TCRdb's copy holds only in-frame clones and misses some; the assay was immunoSEQ multiplex PCR. V, J and clone size were drawn from that table, and D and trimming were deduced from the DNA. The table has 290,000 or so clones, about 88% seen once. This record comes from a study of blood T cell repertoires in COVID-19. Study-level background: PBMCs, B-cell-depleted T cells, or T cells were the source of the cDNA or gDNA that made up the material.

This CDR3 is 13 amino acids long. Trimming took off 3 bases at V and 5 bases at J, with 11 bases between the two ends. Germline assignment: CDR1 SGHRS and CDR2 YFSETQ. The chain employs TRBV5-1 and TRBJ1-2; TRBD1 is a possible D gene (6 bases). Sequencing was carried out using peripheral blood. The sequence was obtained from a man between 65 and 79 years old with acute or convalescent COVID-19. The CDR3 nucleotides are TGCGCCAGCAGCTCAACAGGGCGGTATGGCTACACCTTC. This encodes CASSSTGRYGYTF.